This record looks at one T cell receptor beta chain sequence and its context. The CDR3 contains 14 residues. The V and J ends lost 7 bases and 8 bases, in that order; junction bases with no gene match: 13. CDR1 and CDR2 (germline): SNHLY, FYNNEI. The sample belongs to a study of blood T cell repertoires in COVID-19. Study background: Sites across the United States, Italy and Spain contributed samples from acute and convalescent COVID-19. T cells, B-cell-depleted T cells, or PBMCs supplied cDNA or gDNA.

Methods used by the authors: Researchers report that nucleated cell counts were estimated from reference gene primer amplification. Profiled with immunoSEQ multiplex PCR; TCRdb holds only in-frame clones, not every one. Clone size and the V and J calls come from that table; the DNA yielded D and trimming. The sample lists approximately 260,000 clones; 82% were seen once. Sequencing was carried out using peripheral blood. The genes are TRBV2 and TRBJ1-2; the match to TRBD1 covers 7 bases. The TCR was taken from a woman over 75 with active or convalescent COVID-19. The CDR3 DNA sequence: TGTGCCAGCAAAGACAGGGTTACTGGAGGAGGCTACACCTTC. Its translation: CASKDRVTGGGYTF.